The T cell receptor beta chain under discussion was sequenced for a study of T cells in Graves' hyperthyroidism and ophthalmopathy. Amplified regions were TCR beta CDR3 sequences from RNA transcripts. HTBI primers drove first-round RT-PCR of the TCR CDR3. In TCRdb, the multiplex PCR reads were re-called with MiXCR into one record per CDR3 protein. Seen here are approximately 400,000 distinct CDR3 sequences, about 15% observed once, and the top ten hold about 30%. Orbital computed tomography and thyroid ultrasound, together with serum TRAb and thyroxine and clinical symptoms, were used for diagnoses. General study findings and limits: Ophthalmopathy, which appeared later, was predicted by the model a median 6.5 months before onset.

As to this clonotype: The antigen remains undetermined.

This CDR3 is built from 10 residues. In germline, CDR1 is MDHEN, CDR2 SYDVKM. The V and J ends lost 3 bases and 9 bases respectively, with 5 bases between them. The sequence derives from a woman in her 30s with Graves' hyperthyroidism. V gene TRBV28 combines with J gene TRBJ1-1; D gene unclear. Material for sequencing was blood. The CDR3 is CASSLNQAFF. DNA for the CDR3: TGTGCCAGCAGTTTGAACCAAGCTTTCTTT.